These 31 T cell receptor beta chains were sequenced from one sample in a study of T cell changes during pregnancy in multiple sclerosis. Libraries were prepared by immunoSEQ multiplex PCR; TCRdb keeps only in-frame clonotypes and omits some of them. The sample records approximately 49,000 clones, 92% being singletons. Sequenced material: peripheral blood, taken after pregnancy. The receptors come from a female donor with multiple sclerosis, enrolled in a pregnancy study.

CDR3 coding DNA: TGTGCCAGTAGTTTCGGGGGGACAGGGTCCTATGGCTACACCTTC. Residues: CASSFGGTGSYGYTF. V gene TRBV19 combines with J gene TRBJ1-2, with TRBD1 matching over 9 bases. This CDR3 comprises 15 residues. Germline V gene data show CDR1 as LNHDA and CDR2 as SQIVND (reference sequence). Trimming at V came to 5 bases and at J to 4 bases, leaving 8 bases not matched to a gene.

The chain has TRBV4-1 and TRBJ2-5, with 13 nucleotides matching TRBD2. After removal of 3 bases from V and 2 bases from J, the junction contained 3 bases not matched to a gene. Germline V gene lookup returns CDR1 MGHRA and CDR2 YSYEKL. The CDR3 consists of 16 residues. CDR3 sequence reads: CASSQVGLAGQETQYF. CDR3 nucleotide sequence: TGCGCCAGCAGCCAGGTGGGACTAGCGGGACAAGAGACCCAGTACTTC.

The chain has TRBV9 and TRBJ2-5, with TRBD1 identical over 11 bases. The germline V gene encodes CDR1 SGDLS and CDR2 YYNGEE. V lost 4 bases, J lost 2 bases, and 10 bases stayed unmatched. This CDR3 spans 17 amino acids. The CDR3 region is CASSSRGTGGLQETQYF. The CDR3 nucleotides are TGTGCCAGCAGCTCACGGGGGACAGGGGGACTACAAGAGACCCAGTACTTC.

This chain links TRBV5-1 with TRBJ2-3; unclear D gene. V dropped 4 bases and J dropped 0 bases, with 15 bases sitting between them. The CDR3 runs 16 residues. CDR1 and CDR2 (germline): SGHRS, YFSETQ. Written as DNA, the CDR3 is TGCGCCAGCAGCCCCCGGGTGGGTCTTAGCACAGATACGCAGTATTTT. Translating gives CASSPRVGLSTDTQYF.

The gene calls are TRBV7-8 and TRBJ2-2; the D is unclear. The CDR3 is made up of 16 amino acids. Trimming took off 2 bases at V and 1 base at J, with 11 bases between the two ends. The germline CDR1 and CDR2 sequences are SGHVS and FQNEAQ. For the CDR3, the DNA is TGTGCCAGCAGCTTACGTCCGGGTGGGAACACCGGGGAGCTGTTTTTT. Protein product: CASSLRPGGNTGELFF.

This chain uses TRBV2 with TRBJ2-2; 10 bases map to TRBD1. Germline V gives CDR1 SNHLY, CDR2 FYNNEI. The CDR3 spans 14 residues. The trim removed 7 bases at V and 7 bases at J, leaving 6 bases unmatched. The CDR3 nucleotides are TGTGCCAGCATGGTCGGACAGGGGGTCGGGGAGCTGTTTTTT. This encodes CASMVGQGVGELFF.

CDR3 amino acids: CASSVDRSSYGYTF. Here the CDR3 DNA reads TGTGCCAGCAGTGTGGACAGGTCGAGCTATGGCTACACCTTC. V and J are TRBV6-1 and TRBJ1-2, with TRBD1 identical over 7 bases. This CDR3 is 14 amino acids long. Germline lookup yields CDR1 MNHNS and CDR2 SASEGT. The ends lost 4 bases at V and 4 bases at J; junction bases unmatched: 6.

CDR3 loop: CASRITSARETQYF. In DNA form, the CDR3 reads TGTGCCAGCAGGATCACTAGCGCTCGGGAGACCCAGTACTTC. The chain carries TRBV2 and TRBJ2-5; 7 bases agree with TRBD2. V was clipped by 6 bases and J by 5 bases; unmatched bases: 9. This CDR3 comprises 14 residues. Germline V gene sequence: CDR1 SNHLY, CDR2 FYNNEI. The variable domain in full, with the rest retrieved from reference TRBV2 and TRBJ2-5, is EPEVTQTPSHQVTQMGQEVILRCVPISNHLYFYWYRQILGQKVEFLVSFYNNEISEKSEIFDDQFSVERPDGSNFTLKIRSTKLEDSAMYFCASRITSARETQYFGPGTRLLVL.

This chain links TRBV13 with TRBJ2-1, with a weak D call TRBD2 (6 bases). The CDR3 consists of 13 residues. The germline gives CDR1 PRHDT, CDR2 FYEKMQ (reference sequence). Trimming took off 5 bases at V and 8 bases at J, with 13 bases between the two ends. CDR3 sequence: CASSDGTWDEQFF. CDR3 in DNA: TGTGCCAGCAGCGATGGGACTTGGGATGAGCAGTTCTTC.

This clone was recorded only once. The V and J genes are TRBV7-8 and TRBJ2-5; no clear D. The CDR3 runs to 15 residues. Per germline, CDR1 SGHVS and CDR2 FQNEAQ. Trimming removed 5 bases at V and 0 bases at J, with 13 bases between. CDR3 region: CASSPRHTYQETQYF. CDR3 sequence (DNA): TGTGCCAGCAGCCCCAGACATACGTACCAAGAGACCCAGTACTTC.

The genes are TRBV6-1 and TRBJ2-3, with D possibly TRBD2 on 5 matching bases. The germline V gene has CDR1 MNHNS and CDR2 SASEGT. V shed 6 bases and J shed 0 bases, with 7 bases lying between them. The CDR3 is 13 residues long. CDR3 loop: CASSWTSTDTQYF. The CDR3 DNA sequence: TGTGCCAGCAGCTGGACTAGCACAGATACGCAGTATTTT.

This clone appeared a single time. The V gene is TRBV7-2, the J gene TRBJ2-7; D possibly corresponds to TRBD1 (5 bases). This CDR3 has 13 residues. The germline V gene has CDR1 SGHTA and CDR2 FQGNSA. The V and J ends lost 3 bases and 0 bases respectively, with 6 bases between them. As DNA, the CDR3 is TGTGCCAGCAGCTTTGGGGCCTCCTACGAGCAGTACTTC. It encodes CASSFGASYEQYF.

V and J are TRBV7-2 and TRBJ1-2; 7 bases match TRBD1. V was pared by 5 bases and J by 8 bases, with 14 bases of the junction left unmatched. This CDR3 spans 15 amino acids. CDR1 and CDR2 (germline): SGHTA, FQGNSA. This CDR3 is CASSPKTGTVRGYTF. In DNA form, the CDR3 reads TGTGCCAGCAGCCCGAAGACAGGGACCGTGAGGGGCTACACCTTC.

CDR3 loop: CASSISPYGYTF. The CDR3 DNA reads TGTGCCAGCAGCATCTCCCCTTATGGCTACACCTTC. V is TRBV9 and J is TRBJ1-2, with unresolved D. From germline, CDR1 is SGDLS and CDR2 YYNGEE. The V end lost 4 bases, the J end lost 5 bases, and 9 bases lay between the germline ends. The CDR3 sequence is 12 residues long. The full variable domain, with the rest looked up from reference TRBV9 and TRBJ1-2, is DSGVTQTPKHLITATGQRVTLRCSPRSGDLSVYWYQQSLDQGLQFLIQYYNGEERAKGNILERFSAQQFPDLHSELNLSSLELGDSALYFCASSISPYGYTFGSGTRLTVV.

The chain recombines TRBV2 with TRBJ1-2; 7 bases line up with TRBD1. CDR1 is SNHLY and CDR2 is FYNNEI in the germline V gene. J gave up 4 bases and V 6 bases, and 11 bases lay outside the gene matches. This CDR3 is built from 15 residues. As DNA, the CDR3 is TGTGCCAGCAGAGCAAGCAGGGGGAACGGCTATGGCTACACCTTC. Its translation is CASRASRGNGYGYTF.

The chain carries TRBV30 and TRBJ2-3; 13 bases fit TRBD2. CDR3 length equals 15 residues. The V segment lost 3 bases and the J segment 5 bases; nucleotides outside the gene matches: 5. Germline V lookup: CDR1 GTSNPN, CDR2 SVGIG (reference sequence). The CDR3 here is CAWRPGLAGRDTQYF. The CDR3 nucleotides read TGTGCCTGGAGACCGGGACTAGCGGGAAGAGATACGCAGTATTTT.

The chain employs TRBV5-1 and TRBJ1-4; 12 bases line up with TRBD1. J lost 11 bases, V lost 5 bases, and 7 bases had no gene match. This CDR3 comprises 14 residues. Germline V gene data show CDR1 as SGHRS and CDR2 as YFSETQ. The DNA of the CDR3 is TGCGCCAGCAGTTCCGGGACAGGGGGCTGTAAACTGTTTTTT. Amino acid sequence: CASSSGTGGCKLFF. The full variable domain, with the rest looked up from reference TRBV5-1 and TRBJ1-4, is KAGVTQTPRYLIKTRGQQVTLSCSPISGHRSVSWYQQTPGQGLQFLFEYFSETQRNKGNFPGRFSGRQFSNSRSEMNVSTLELGDSALYLCASSSGTGGCKLFFGSGTQLSVL.

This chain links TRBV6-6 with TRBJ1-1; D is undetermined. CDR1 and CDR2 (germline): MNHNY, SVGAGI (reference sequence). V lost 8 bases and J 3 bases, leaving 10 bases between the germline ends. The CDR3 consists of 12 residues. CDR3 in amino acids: CASSRRDTEAFF. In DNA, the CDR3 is TGTGCCAGCTCAAGACGGGACACTGAAGCTTTCTTT.

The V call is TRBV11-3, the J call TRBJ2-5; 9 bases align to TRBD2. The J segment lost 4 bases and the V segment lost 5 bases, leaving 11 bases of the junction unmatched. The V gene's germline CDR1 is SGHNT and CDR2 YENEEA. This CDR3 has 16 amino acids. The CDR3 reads CASSLGPTSGPETQYF. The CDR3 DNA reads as TGTGCCAGCAGCCTCGGCCCGACTAGCGGTCCAGAGACCCAGTACTTC.

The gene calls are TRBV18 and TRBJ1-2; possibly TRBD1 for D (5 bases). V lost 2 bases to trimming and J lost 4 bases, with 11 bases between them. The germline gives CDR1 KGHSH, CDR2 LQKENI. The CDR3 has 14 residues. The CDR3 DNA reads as TGTGCCAGCTCACCATCAGACAGCCTCTATGGCTACACCTTC. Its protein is CASSPSDSLYGYTF.

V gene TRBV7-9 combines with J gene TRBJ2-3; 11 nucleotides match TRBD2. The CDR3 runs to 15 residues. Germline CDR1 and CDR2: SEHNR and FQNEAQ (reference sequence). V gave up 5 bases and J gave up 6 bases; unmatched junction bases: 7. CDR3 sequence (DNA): TGTGCCAGCAGCGATACTAGCGGGGGTTCCGATACGCAGTATTTT. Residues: CASSDTSGGSDTQYF.

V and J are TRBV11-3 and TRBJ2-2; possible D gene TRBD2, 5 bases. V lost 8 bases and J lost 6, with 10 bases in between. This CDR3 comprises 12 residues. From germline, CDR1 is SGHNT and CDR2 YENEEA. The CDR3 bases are TGTGCCAGCGGCCGGGGATCCGGGGAGCTGTTTTTT. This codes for CASGRGSGELFF.

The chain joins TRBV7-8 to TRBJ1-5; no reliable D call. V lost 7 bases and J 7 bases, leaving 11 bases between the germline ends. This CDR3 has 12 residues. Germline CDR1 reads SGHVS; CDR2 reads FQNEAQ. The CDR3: CASNRRGQPQHF. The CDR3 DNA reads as TGTGCCAGCAATCGACGAGGGCAGCCCCAGCATTTT.

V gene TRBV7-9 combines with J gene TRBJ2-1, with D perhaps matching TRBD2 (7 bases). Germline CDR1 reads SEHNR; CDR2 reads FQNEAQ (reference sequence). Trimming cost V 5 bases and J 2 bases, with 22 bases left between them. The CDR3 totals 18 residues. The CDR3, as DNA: TGTGCCAGCAGCACCAGGTTGGGTGGGGGGGCACCCTACAATGAGCAGTTCTTC. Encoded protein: CASSTRLGGGAPYNEQFF.

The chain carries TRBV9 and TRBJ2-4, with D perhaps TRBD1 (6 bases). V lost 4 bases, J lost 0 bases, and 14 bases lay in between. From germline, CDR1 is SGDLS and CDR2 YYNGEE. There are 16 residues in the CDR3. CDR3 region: CASSQGLELAKNIQYF. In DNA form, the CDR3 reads TGTGCCAGCAGCCAGGGGCTAGAGCTAGCCAAAAACATTCAGTACTTC. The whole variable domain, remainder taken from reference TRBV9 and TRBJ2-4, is DSGVTQTPKHLITATGQRVTLRCSPRSGDLSVYWYQQSLDQGLQFLIQYYNGEERAKGNILERFSAQQFPDLHSELNLSSLELGDSALYFCASSQGLELAKNIQYFGAGTRLSVL.

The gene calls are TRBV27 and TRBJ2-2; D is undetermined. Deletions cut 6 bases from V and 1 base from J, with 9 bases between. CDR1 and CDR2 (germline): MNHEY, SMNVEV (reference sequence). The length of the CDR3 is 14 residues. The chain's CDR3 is CASSRTRNTGELFF. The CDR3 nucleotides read TGTGCCAGCAGCCGTACTCGGAACACCGGGGAGCTGTTTTTT.

CDR3 protein: CASSLSTVNTEAFF. As DNA, the CDR3 is TGTGCCAGCAGCTTATCGACAGTTAACACTGAAGCTTTCTTT. The chain is built from TRBV7-2 and TRBJ1-1, with D maybe TRBD1 (5 bases). Per the germline V gene, CDR1 is SGHTA and CDR2 is FQGNSA. Trimming took off 2 bases at V and 2 bases at J, with 9 bases between the two ends. This CDR3 region has 14 residues.

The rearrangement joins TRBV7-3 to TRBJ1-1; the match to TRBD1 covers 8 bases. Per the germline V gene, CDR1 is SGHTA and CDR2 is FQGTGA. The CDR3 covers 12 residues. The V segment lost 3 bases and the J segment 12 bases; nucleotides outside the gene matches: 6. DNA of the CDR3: TGTGCCAGCAGCTTCCCGGGACAGGCTCCTTTCTTT. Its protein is CASSFPGQAPFF. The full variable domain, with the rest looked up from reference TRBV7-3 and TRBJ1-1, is GAGVSQTPSNKVTEKGKYVELRCDPISGHTALYWYRQSLGQGPEFLIYFQGTGAADDSGLPNDRFFAVRPEGSVSTLKIQRTERGDSAVYLCASSFPGQAPFFGQGTRLTVV.

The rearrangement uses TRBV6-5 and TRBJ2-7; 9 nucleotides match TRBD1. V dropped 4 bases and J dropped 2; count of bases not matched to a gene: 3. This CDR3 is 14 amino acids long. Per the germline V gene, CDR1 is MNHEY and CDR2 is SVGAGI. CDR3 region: CASSSDRGTYEQYF. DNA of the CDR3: TGTGCCAGCAGTTCGGACAGGGGAACCTACGAGCAGTACTTC.

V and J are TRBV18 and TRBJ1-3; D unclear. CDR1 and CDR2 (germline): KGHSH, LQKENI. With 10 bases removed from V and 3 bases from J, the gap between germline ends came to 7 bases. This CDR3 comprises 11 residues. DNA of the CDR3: TGTGCCACCCAGGATGGAAACACCATATATTTT. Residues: CATQDGNTIYF.

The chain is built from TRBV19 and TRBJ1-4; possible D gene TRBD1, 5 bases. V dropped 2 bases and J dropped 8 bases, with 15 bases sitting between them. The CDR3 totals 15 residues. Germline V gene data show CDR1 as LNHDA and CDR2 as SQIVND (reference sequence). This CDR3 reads CASSISPPGGEKLFF. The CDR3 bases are TGTGCCAGTAGTATATCCCCGCCCGGGGGGGAAAAACTGTTTTTT.